The clone carrying this T cell receptor beta chain has just one count. Antigen specificity is unknown. The data belong to a study of vaccination effects on CD4 cells after COVID-19. Expansion of antigen-specific CD4+ T cells with viral peptide pools was carried out by the ViraFEST assay before sequencing. Subsequent to 10 days of culture, CD4+ T cells were isolated. According to the study, vaccine recipients showed no prior SARS-CoV-2 infection and negative nucleocapsid antibodies. This CDR3 comprises 16 residues. CDR1 MRHNA and CDR2 SNTAGT come from the germline V gene. The J segment lost 3 bases and the V segment lost 2 bases, leaving 7 bases of the junction unmatched. Sequencing was performed with immunoSEQ multiplex PCR; in TCRdb, only in-frame clones are kept and a portion is missing. This sample has 20,000 to 25,000 clones, with roughly 70% found just once.

The chain carries TRBV6-4 and TRBJ2-3; TRBD2 aligns across 8 bases. Material: CD4+ T cells from PBMCs cultured with SARS-CoV-2 spike peptides, obtained before COVID-19 vaccination. The sequence was obtained from a human donor who received a COVID-19 vaccine. Here the CDR3 reads CASSDLGGGGTDTQYF. DNA of the CDR3: TGTGCCAGCAGTGACCTGGGAGGCGGGGGGACAGATACGCAGTATTTT.